These 25 T cell receptor beta chains were all obtained from the same sample, sequenced in a study of T cell responses to AZD1222 COVID-19 vaccine. Only in-frame clones appear in the TCRdb table, and some are missing; sequencing was by immunoSEQ multiplex PCR. Of 100,000 to 150,000 clones detected, about 89% appear once; the ten largest clones hold around 10%. The specimen comprised peripheral blood, sampled on day 0 of MenACWY control vaccination. The receptors were gathered from an adult in good health.

The V and J genes are TRBV7-2 and TRBJ1-5; D is undetermined. Germline V gene data show CDR1 as SGHTA and CDR2 as FQGNSA. Trimming removed 4 bases at V and 0 bases at J, with 13 bases between. The CDR3 has 16 amino acids. Here the CDR3 DNA reads TGTGCCAGCAGCTATTCGGGCCCGTATAGCAATCAGCCCCAGCATTTT. Amino acid sequence: CASSYSGPYSNQPQHF.

The chain links TRBV5-4 to TRBJ2-5; TRBD1 agrees at 8 bases. V shed 4 bases and J 5 bases; nucleotides not matched to a gene: 7. Germline values: CDR1 SGHNT, CDR2 YYREEE (reference sequence). This CDR3 comprises 14 residues. The CDR3 loop is CASSSQGALETQYF. Written as DNA, the CDR3 is TGTGCCAGCAGCAGCCAGGGGGCTCTTGAGACCCAGTACTTC.

This clone has just one count. V is TRBV7-2 and J is TRBJ1-5; 8 nucleotides agree with TRBD1. The CDR3 is 14 amino acids. The V gene's germline CDR1 is SGHTA and CDR2 FQGNSA. V dropped 2 bases and J dropped 6; count of bases not matched to a gene: 3. DNA of the CDR3: TGTGCCAGCAGCTTATCCGGACAGGGTCAGCCCCAGCATTTT. It translates to CASSLSGQGQPQHF.

CDR3 protein: CASSSTGTISNEQYF. For the CDR3, the DNA is TGTGCCAGCAGTTCAACCGGGACTATTAGCAACGAGCAGTACTTC. This chain links TRBV6-2 or TRBV6-3 with TRBJ2-7; 7 bases agree with TRBD2. The germline V gene encodes CDR1 MNHEY and CDR2 SVGEGT. CDR3 length equals 15 residues. The J segment lost 5 bases and the V segment lost 4 bases, leaving 11 bases of the junction unmatched.

This chain joins TRBV6-5 and TRBJ2-1; 8 bases fit TRBD2. This CDR3 contains 12 residues. Per germline, CDR1 MNHEY and CDR2 SVGAGI. The junction had 12 bases not matched to a gene; V was cut back by 7 bases and J by 16 bases. The CDR3 region is CASTPGGPRVFF. Written as DNA, the CDR3 is TGTGCCAGCACCCCGGGGGGGCCCAGGGTTTTCTTC.

The rearrangement joins TRBV11-2 to TRBJ2-3, with a weak D call TRBD2 (6 bases). V was shortened by 8 bases and J by 4 bases, with 13 bases between the two germline ends. The CDR3 totals 13 residues. Germline lookup yields CDR1 SGHAT and CDR2 FQNNGV. CDR3 region: CASGGNTADTQYF. CDR3 bases: TGTGCCAGCGGCGGGAACACCGCAGATACGCAGTATTTT.

The chain joins TRBV9 to TRBJ2-1, with 11 bases matching TRBD2. V dropped 0 bases and J dropped 6; count of bases not matched to a gene: 8. The germline V gene encodes CDR1 SGDLS and CDR2 YYNGEE. This CDR3 contains 17 residues. Written as DNA, the CDR3 is TGTGCCAGCAGCGTAGCAACTAGCGGGAGTGGCTTCAATGAGCAGTTCTTC. The encoded protein is CASSVATSGSGFNEQFF.

The gene calls are TRBV7-2 and TRBJ2-1; 11 bases are a match to TRBD2. CDR3 size: 16 residues. Germline CDR1 is SGHTA and CDR2 is FQGNSA. Trimming removed 5 bases from V and 4 bases from J; junction bases left unmatched: 7. The CDR3: CASSQYRLAGYNEQFF. CDR3 nucleotides: TGTGCCAGCAGCCAATATCGACTAGCGGGGTACAATGAGCAGTTCTTC.

The chain carries TRBV6-4 and TRBJ1-6; D is unclear. The CDR3 is 14 amino acids. From germline, CDR1 is MRHNA and CDR2 SNTAGT. V was cut by 4 bases and J by 6 bases, with 10 bases left in between. For the CDR3, the DNA is TGTGCCAGCAGTGTAAAGGACGGTAATTCACCCCTCCACTTT. Translating it yields CASSVKDGNSPLHF.

The J gene is TRBJ2-5, the V gene TRBV3-1 (or the pseudogene TRBV3-2); D is uncertain. CDR3 length equals 14 residues. V was cut by 3 bases and J by 2 bases, with 10 bases left in between. Per germline, CDR1 LGHDT and CDR2 YNNKEL (reference sequence). CDR3 protein: CASSHDTTQETQYF. For the CDR3, the DNA is TGTGCCAGCAGCCACGACACGACACAAGAGACCCAGTACTTC.

V is TRBV7-3 and J is TRBJ2-2; no clear D. Germline CDR1 and CDR2: SGHTA and FQGTGA. This CDR3 has 12 amino acids. The germline V and J ends were trimmed by 4 bases and 6 bases, with 6 bases remaining between them. CDR3 residues: CASSSTPGELFF. CDR3 nucleotide sequence: TGTGCCAGCAGCTCCACCCCCGGGGAGCTGTTTTTT.

The chain has TRBV11-3 and TRBJ2-6, with 11 bases aligning to TRBD2. The V and J ends lost 5 bases and 0 bases, in that order; junction bases with no gene match: 6. CDR3 length equals 18 residues. CDR1 is SGHNT and CDR2 is YENEEA in the germline V gene. The CDR3 protein is CASSPQLAGASGANVLTF. The CDR3 coding sequence is TGTGCCAGCAGCCCCCAACTAGCGGGAGCCTCTGGGGCCAACGTCCTGACTTTC.

This chain uses TRBV30 with TRBJ1-6, with D perhaps matching TRBD1 (5 bases). The CDR3 extends over 13 amino acids. Germline V gives CDR1 GTSNPN, CDR2 SVGIG (reference sequence). V gave up 4 bases and J gave up 9 bases, with 13 bases separating them. In DNA, the CDR3 is TGTGCCTGGAATACGGGGGATAGTTCACCCCTCCACTTT. It codes for CAWNTGDSSPLHF.

J is TRBJ1-4 and V is TRBV3-1 (or the pseudogene TRBV3-2); 7 nucleotides line up with TRBD1. Germline V gene data show CDR1 as LGHDT and CDR2 as YNNKEL (reference sequence). This CDR3 region has 15 residues. Trimming removed 2 bases from V and 4 bases from J; junction bases left unmatched: 4. CDR3 nucleotide sequence: TGTGCCAGCAGCCAAAGGGCAGGGGGTAATGAAAAACTGTTTTTT. Amino acid sequence: CASSQRAGGNEKLFF.

This chain connects TRBV9 to TRBJ2-1; the match to TRBD2 covers 9 bases. There are 16 residues in the CDR3. Trimming took 1 base from V and 9 from J; bases not matched to a gene: 11. CDR1 is SGDLS and CDR2 is YYNGEE in the germline V gene. CDR3 sequence: CASSVRVAGGPGEQFF. The CDR3 DNA reads as TGTGCCAGCAGCGTAAGGGTGGCGGGAGGGCCGGGTGAGCAGTTCTTC.

This chain links TRBV3-1 (or the pseudogene TRBV3-2) with TRBJ2-2; D is unclear. From germline, CDR1 is LGHDT and CDR2 YNNKEL (reference sequence). The CDR3 runs to 12 residues. V gave up 3 bases and J gave up 6 bases, with 5 bases separating them. The CDR3 bases are TGTGCCAGCAGCCATGGTTCCGGGGAGCTGTTTTTT. Translated, it gives CASSHGSGELFF.

The V call is TRBV5-1, the J call TRBJ1-5; 7 bases match TRBD1. This CDR3 spans 15 amino acids. The V gene's germline CDR1 is SGHRS and CDR2 YFSETQ. V lost 0 bases and J lost 4; bases outside the gene matches: 4. The CDR3 loop is CASSLAGQRNQPQHF. In DNA form, the CDR3 reads TGCGCCAGCAGCTTGGCGGGACAGAGGAATCAGCCCCAGCATTTT.

The chain is built from TRBV9 and TRBJ2-5; 12 positions agree with TRBD2. The CDR3 totals 17 residues. With V trimmed by 0 bases and J by 4 bases, 7 bases remained unmatched. Germline V gives CDR1 SGDLS, CDR2 YYNGEE. CDR3 sequence: CASSVGNGLAGLETQYF. The CDR3 nucleotides read TGTGCCAGCAGCGTAGGCAACGGACTAGCGGGATTAGAGACCCAGTACTTC.

The V call is TRBV11-3, the J call TRBJ1-1, with a tentative D call TRBD1 (5 bases). Trimming removed 7 bases at V and 4 bases at J, with 19 bases between. This CDR3 region has 15 residues. Germline V gene lookup returns CDR1 SGHNT and CDR2 YENEEA. The CDR3 DNA reads TGTGCCAGCACCAAAGGGCGGGGCTCGAGCACTGAAGCTTTCTTT. This encodes CASTKGRGSSTEAFF.

The rearrangement links TRBV13 to TRBJ2-2; unclear D gene. V was clipped by 4 bases and J by 6 bases, with 12 bases between them. The CDR3 spans 14 residues. The germline gives CDR1 PRHDT, CDR2 FYEKMQ (reference sequence). The CDR3 coding sequence is TGTGCCAGCAGCTCTAGTGTATTAGCCGGGGAGCTGTTTTTT. Its translation: CASSSSVLAGELFF.

The chain links TRBV6-1 to TRBJ2-1; D gene uncertain. Germline V gene sequence: CDR1 MNHNS, CDR2 SASEGT. The CDR3 covers 15 residues. The V end was cut by 0 bases, the J end by 2 bases, with 8 bases between. CDR3 in DNA: TGTGCCAGCAGTGAAGCGCTAGACCCCTACAATGAGCAGTTCTTC. Its protein is CASSEALDPYNEQFF.

This clone was found a few times. The gene calls are TRBV11-1 and TRBJ2-1, with TRBD2 identical over 8 bases. J lost 5 bases, V lost 6 bases, and 9 bases had no gene match. The CDR3 has 15 residues. Germline loops: CDR1 SGHAT, CDR2 FQDESV (reference sequence). CDR3 DNA sequence: TGTGCCAGCAGGGAGCGGGAGTTCGGTAACAATGAGCAGTTCTTC. Protein sequence: CASREREFGNNEQFF.

The chain uses TRBV15 and TRBJ1-1; D is perhaps TRBD1 (5 bases). Trimming shortened V by 5 bases and J by 0 bases, and 7 bases separated the two germline ends. Germline values: CDR1 LNHNV, CDR2 YYDKDF (reference sequence). This CDR3 is built from 13 residues. The CDR3 DNA reads as TGTGCCACCAGCGGGGGTATGAACACTGAAGCTTTCTTT. This translates into CATSGGMNTEAFF.

The chain is built from TRBV7-9 and TRBJ2-5; TRBD1 matches at 11 bases. V was clipped by 4 bases and J by 1 base; unmatched bases: 5. Germline V gives CDR1 SEHNR, CDR2 FQNEAQ (reference sequence). The CDR3 is made up of 16 amino acids. The CDR3 sequence: CASSSRDRGFQETQYF. DNA of the CDR3: TGTGCCAGCAGCTCCCGGGACAGGGGGTTCCAAGAGACCCAGTACTTC.

The V and J genes are TRBV9 and TRBJ2-2, with a possible D match to TRBD1 (6 bases). Trimming stripped 3 bases from V and 6 bases from J, with 24 bases between. The CDR3 has 18 residues. Germline V gene sequence: CDR1 SGDLS, CDR2 YYNGEE. The CDR3 nucleotides are TGTGCCAGCAGCGCCCCGGGGAAGGGACATCTCGTTGCCGGGGAGCTGTTTTTT. This codes for CASSAPGKGHLVAGELFF.